Listed below are T cell receptor beta chains from one sample, sequenced in a study of blood T cell repertoires in COVID-19. TCRdb's copy holds only in-frame clones and misses some; the assay was immunoSEQ multiplex PCR. This repertoire shows tens of thousands of clones, roughly 89% found once; its top ten account for 7.5% to 9.5%. Material: peripheral blood. These receptors came from a human donor in a cohort sampled during active COVID-19. Both conserved end residues are part of each CDR3. Fields, in order: V gene, J gene, clone size, D gene, CDR3 protein, CDR3 DNA. D genes are given only for firm matches. Clone sizes are given selectively: once, few, many, or a class where the clone is expanded.

V: TRBV6-5
J: TRBJ1-3
size: NA
D: NA
CDR3: CAGTKGNGNTIYF
DNA: TGTGCCGGTACGAAGGGGAATGGAAACACCATATATTTT

V: TRBV19
J: TRBJ1-2
size: NA
D: TRBD1
CDR3: CASRPEQGAYYGYTF
DNA: TGTGCCAGTAGACCCGAACAGGGGGCCTACTATGGCTACACCTTC

V: TRBV28
J: TRBJ1-5
size: NA
D: TRBD1
CDR3: CASSDREKIQPQHF
DNA: TGTGCCAGCAGCGACAGGGAAAAAATTCAGCCCCAGCATTTT

V: TRBV11-2
J: TRBJ2-1
size: once
D: NA
CDR3: CASSRYRGQGNEQFF
DNA: TGTGCCAGCAGCCGTTACCGGGGACAAGGGAATGAGCAGTTCTTC

V: TRBV27
J: TRBJ2-7
size: NA
D: TRBD1
CDR3: CASSSLGQGAYEQYF
DNA: TGTGCCAGCAGTTCCCTCGGACAGGGGGCCTACGAGCAGTACTTC

V: TRBV6-1
J: TRBJ1-2
size: few
D: NA
CDR3: CASSERWRHGYTF
DNA: TGTGCCAGCAGTGAACGATGGAGGCATGGCTACACCTTC

V: TRBV28
J: TRBJ1-4
size: NA
D: NA
CDR3: CASSPNLGGNEKLFF
DNA: TGTGCCAGCAGTCCGAACCTCGGAGGGAATGAAAAACTGTTTTTT

V: TRBV3-1/TRBV3-2
J: TRBJ1-1
size: NA
D: TRBD1
CDR3: CASSPRTGMGAFF
DNA: TGTGCCAGCAGTCCCCGGACAGGGATGGGAGCTTTCTTT

V: TRBV18
J: TRBJ2-7
size: NA
D: TRBD1
CDR3: CASSPGQGAYEQYF
DNA: TGTGCCAGCTCACCGGGACAGGGGGCGTACGAGCAGTACTTC

V: TRBV24-1
J: TRBJ1-1
size: NA
D: NA
CDR3: CATSQGRDTEAFF
DNA: TGTGCCACCAGCCAGGGGAGGGACACTGAAGCTTTCTTT

V: TRBV7-9
J: TRBJ1-3
size: NA
D: NA
CDR3: CASSPSSGDFSGNTIYF
DNA: TGTGCCAGCAGCCCTTCGTCGGGGGACTTCTCTGGAAACACCATATATTTT

V: TRBV2
J: TRBJ2-5
size: NA
D: NA
CDR3: CASSEVRGETQYF
DNA: TGTGCCAGCAGTGAAGTTAGGGGGGAGACCCAGTACTTC

V: TRBV7-9
J: TRBJ2-7
size: NA
D: TRBD2
CDR3: CASSFSEERDGWYF
DNA: TGTGCCAGCAGCTTTTCTGAGGAGCGGGACGGCTGGTACTTC

V: TRBV27
J: TRBJ2-7
size: NA
D: TRBD1
CDR3: CASKQGGFYEQYF
DNA: TGTGCCAGCAAACAGGGGGGTTTCTACGAGCAGTACTTC

V: TRBV24-1
J: TRBJ2-7
size: NA
D: NA
CDR3: CATSDRDSPFVEQYF
DNA: TGTGCCACCAGTGACCGTGACAGCCCTTTCGTCGAGCAGTACTTC

V: TRBV6-6
J: TRBJ2-7
size: few
D: NA
CDR3: CASSYSVALGDF
DNA: TGTGCCAGCAGTTACTCGGTGGCCCTCGGGGACTTC

V: TRBV11-2
J: TRBJ2-7
size: NA
D: TRBD1
CDR3: CASSLTYTRTGGTYEQYF
DNA: TGTGCCAGCAGCTTAACCTATACAAGGACAGGGGGCACCTACGAGCAGTACTTC

V: TRBV21-1
J: TRBJ1-6
size: few
D: NA
CDR3: CASSLGDSPLHF
DNA: TGTGCCAGCAGCCTCGGGGATTCACCCCTCCACTTT

V: TRBV3-1/TRBV3-2
J: TRBJ2-7
size: NA
D: NA
CDR3: CASSPGTSYEQYF
DNA: TGTGCCAGCAGCCCAGGGACTTCCTACGAGCAGTACTTC

V: TRBV4-1
J: TRBJ1-1
size: NA
D: NA
CDR3: CASSQDFIADEAFF
DNA: TGCGCCAGCAGCCAAGATTTTATCGCGGATGAAGCTTTCTTT

V: TRBV28
J: TRBJ2-7
size: once
D: TRBD2
CDR3: CASSQTSGQYF
DNA: TGTGCCAGCAGTCAGACTAGCGGGCAGTACTTC

V: TRBV7-2
J: TRBJ1-3
size: NA
D: NA
CDR3: CASSLASGGAPWILGNTIYF
DNA: TGTGCCAGCAGCTTAGCTTCCGGCGGCGCCCCTTGGATCCTTGGAAACACCATATATTTT

V: TRBV11-2
J: TRBJ1-2
size: NA
D: TRBD1
CDR3: CASSASRDRSIYGYTF
DNA: TGTGCCAGCAGCGCAAGCCGGGACAGGAGTATCTATGGCTACACCTTC

V: TRBV21-1
J: TRBJ2-3
size: NA
D: NA
CDR3: CASSRRTSGRRADTQYF
DNA: TGTGCCAGCAGCCGCCGGACTAGCGGGCGTAGGGCAGATACGCAGTATTTT

V: TRBV9
J: TRBJ1-4
size: once
D: TRBD1
CDR3: CASSVRTGDNEKLFF
DNA: TGTGCCAGCAGCGTTCGGACAGGGGATAATGAAAAACTGTTTTTT

V: TRBV28
J: TRBJ1-5
size: NA
D: TRBD1
CDR3: CASSLRQGVFQPQHF
DNA: TGTGCCAGCAGTTTACGACAGGGGGTTTTTCAGCCCCAGCATTTT

V: TRBV19
J: TRBJ2-7
size: NA
D: NA
CDR3: CASSKGQGTYEQYF
DNA: TGTGCCAGTAGTAAGGGGCAGGGTACCTACGAGCAGTACTTC